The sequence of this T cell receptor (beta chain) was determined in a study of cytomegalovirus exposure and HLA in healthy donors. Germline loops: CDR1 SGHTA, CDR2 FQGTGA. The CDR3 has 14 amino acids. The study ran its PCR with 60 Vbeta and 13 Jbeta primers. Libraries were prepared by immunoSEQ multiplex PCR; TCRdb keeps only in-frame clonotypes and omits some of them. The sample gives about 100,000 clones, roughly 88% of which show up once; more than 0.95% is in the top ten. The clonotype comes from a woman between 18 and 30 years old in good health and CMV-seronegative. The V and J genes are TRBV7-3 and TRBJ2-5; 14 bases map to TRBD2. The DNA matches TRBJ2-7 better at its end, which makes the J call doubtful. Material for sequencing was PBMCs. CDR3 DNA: TGTGCCAGCGCCAGGACTAGCGGGGGGTACGAGCAGTACTTC. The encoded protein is CASARTSGGYEQYF.